The 22 T cell receptor beta chains presented below share a single source sample, sequenced in a study of shared clonotypes between healthy human individuals (dated by TCRdb to the early 2020s). Library preparation was by the immunoSEQ multiplex PCR assay. In TCRdb, the immuneACCESS table is reduced to in-frame sequences with V and J assigned. These tables do not hold every clone; where another copy was compared, an unresolved V gene accounts for under half, and the others remain unexplained. The table for this sample lists 2 million to 2.5 million clones; roughly 95% of them were counted only once. The ten most abundant clones make up 0.13% of the sample. The sample comprised naive CD4+ T cells sorted from blood. The cell subset or site label of this sample denotes: CD45RA+ positively selected. Source of these receptors: a man younger than 35 in good health.

Here the CDR3 reads CASREMSWDTLEETQYF. In DNA, the CDR3 is TGCGCCAGCAGGGAGATGTCGTGGGACACACTAGAAGAGACCCAGTACTTC. V usage is TRBV5-1 and J usage is TRBJ2-5; TRBD1 is a possible D gene (6 bases). This CDR3 spans 17 amino acids. The V end was cut by 5 bases, the J end by 3 bases, with 23 bases between. The V gene's germline CDR1 is SGHRS and CDR2 YFSETQ.

The chain is built from TRBV6-1 and TRBJ2-2; TRBD1 agrees at 8 bases. Germline lookup yields CDR1 MNHNS and CDR2 SASEGT. This CDR3 comprises 15 residues. The junction had 7 bases not matched to a gene; V was cut back by 5 bases and J by 5 bases. The CDR3: CASSRQGTGTGELFF. The CDR3 nucleotides read TGTGCCAGCAGTAGACAGGGGACCGGGACCGGGGAGCTGTTTTTT.

Written as DNA, the CDR3 is TGTGCCAGCTCACCAGAGATAGCGGTTAGCACAGATACGCAGTATTTT. Its protein is CASSPEIAVSTDTQYF. The chain couples TRBV18 to TRBJ2-3, with a possible D match to TRBD2 (6 bases). The V and J ends lost 2 bases and 0 bases respectively, with 12 bases between them. Germline V gives CDR1 KGHSH, CDR2 LQKENI. The CDR3 length is 16 residues.

The gene calls are TRBV27 and TRBJ2-4; the D gene could be TRBD1 or TRBD2 (5 bases each). Germline lookup yields CDR1 MNHEY and CDR2 SMNVEV (reference sequence). The CDR3 covers 11 residues. The V end was cut by 4 bases, the J end by 9 bases, with 7 bases between. The chain's CDR3 is CASSSGTIQYF. The CDR3 nucleotides are TGTGCCAGCAGTTCCGGGACCATTCAGTACTTC.

Comment on this clone: The same CDR3 is also encoded by other DNA sequences in this sample. V gene TRBV11-3 combines with J gene TRBJ2-1; D unclear. This CDR3 region has 15 residues. Germline-derived CDR1 and CDR2 are SGHNT and YENEEA. The ends were cut back, 0 bases at V and 0 bases at J, with 6 bases in the middle. CDR3 residues: CASSLEGNSYNEQFF. The CDR3, as DNA: TGTGCCAGCAGCTTAGAGGGGAACTCCTACAATGAGCAGTTCTTC.

A remark on this clone: Additional DNA sequences in this sample encode the identical CDR3. The chain uses TRBV6-1 and TRBJ1-1, with 10 positions matching TRBD1. The CDR3 runs to 14 residues. V was clipped by 4 bases and J by 5 bases; unmatched bases: 4. Germline CDR1 and CDR2: MNHNS and SASEGT. The CDR3 bases are TGTGCCAGCAGTGGACAGGGGGCGAGAACTGAAGCTTTCTTT. Its protein is CASSGQGARTEAFF.

This rearrangement joins TRBV5-1 to TRBJ2-7; 10 bases match TRBD1. With V trimmed by 5 bases and J by 3 bases, 11 bases remained unmatched. CDR3 length equals 16 residues. The germline gives CDR1 SGHRS, CDR2 YFSETQ. The CDR3 sequence: CASRPHTGTGVYEQYF. DNA for the CDR3: TGCGCCAGCAGACCACACACCGGGACAGGGGTCTACGAGCAGTACTTC.

V gene TRBV30 combines with J gene TRBJ1-6; the match to TRBD1 covers 10 bases. This CDR3 is built from 13 residues. Looked up from germline, CDR1 is GTSNPN and CDR2 is SVGIG (reference sequence). V shed 3 bases and J 8 bases; nucleotides not matched to a gene: 1. The CDR3 bases are TGTGCCTGGAGCGACAGGGGGCATTCACCCCTCCACTTT. This codes for CAWSDRGHSPLHF.

This chain joins TRBV7-2 and TRBJ1-2; D is undetermined. This CDR3 has 13 amino acids. CDR1 is SGHTA, CDR2 FQGNSA, per germline. Trimming removed 5 bases from V and 4 bases from J, with 11 bases in between. The CDR3 DNA follows: TGTGCCAGCAGCCCCGGCATTGGCTATGGCTACACCTTC. Encoded protein: CASSPGIGYGYTF.

The chain employs TRBV15 and TRBJ1-6, with D possibly matching TRBD1 (5 bases). This CDR3 region has 17 residues. CDR1 is LNHNV, CDR2 YYDKDF, per germline (reference sequence). V dropped 0 bases and J dropped 2 bases, with 11 bases sitting between them. The CDR3 nucleotides are TGTGCCACCAGCAGAGATCAGGTGACAGCCTATAATTCACCCCTCCACTTT. Amino acid sequence: CATSRDQVTAYNSPLHF.

This clone was seen a handful of times. This rearrangement joins TRBV18 to TRBJ1-1; D may be TRBD1 (6 bases). The V gene lost 7 bases and the J gene lost 3 bases, with 15 bases spanning the gap. Germline V gene data show CDR1 as KGHSH and CDR2 as LQKENI. The CDR3 spans 14 residues. In DNA, the CDR3 is TGTGCCAGCTTTCCCAGGGGCCTGGACACTGAAGCTTTCTTT. Protein product: CASFPRGLDTEAFF.

The chain uses TRBV9 and TRBJ2-7, with D unresolved. Trimming took 0 bases from V and 6 from J, leaving 13 bases between them. Germline V gene sequence: CDR1 SGDLS, CDR2 YYNGEE. This CDR3 has 14 residues. CDR3 nucleotide sequence: TGTGCCAGCAGCGTAGTTTCTTGGCGGCTCGAGCAGTACTTC. This translates into CASSVVSWRLEQYF.

The V and J genes are TRBV5-1 and TRBJ2-5; no clear D gene. The germline V and J ends were trimmed by 4 bases and 1 base, with 5 bases remaining between them. CDR3 length: 12 residues. Germline V gene data show CDR1 as SGHRS and CDR2 as YFSETQ. The DNA for the CDR3 is TGCGCCAGCAGCCGATTCCAAGAGACCCAGTACTTC. Encoded protein: CASSRFQETQYF.

The table lists this clone with a count of one. The chain has TRBV10-3 and TRBJ2-7, with TRBD1 matching 8 bases. Germline values: CDR1 ENHRY, CDR2 SYGVKD. V was clipped by 0 bases and J by 3 bases; unmatched bases: 4. The CDR3 contains 15 residues. CDR3 amino acids: CAISESRTGLYEQYF. The CDR3 DNA reads TGTGCCATCAGTGAGTCCCGGACAGGGCTCTACGAGCAGTACTTC.

V is TRBV6-1 and J is TRBJ1-1; TRBD1 is a possible D gene (6 bases). Between the trimmed V and J ends, which lost 2 bases and 5 bases, there was a span of 27 bases. CDR1 and CDR2 (germline): MNHNS, SASEGT. CDR3 length: 19 amino acids. CDR3 DNA sequence: TGTGCCAGCAGTGAATATCCCGGGATTGGGCCGAGGGGGAATACTGAAGCTTTCTTT. It codes for CASSEYPGIGPRGNTEAFF.

The chain uses TRBV6-1 and TRBJ2-3, with D maybe TRBD2 (7 bases). Trimming shortened V by 6 bases and J by 7 bases, and 20 bases separated the two germline ends. The length of the CDR3 is 15 residues. CDR1 is MNHNS, CDR2 SASEGT, per germline. The CDR3 coding sequence is TGTGCCAGCAGCCCTACAGGGAGGGGCAGGTATACGCAGTATTTT. Amino acids: CASSPTGRGRYTQYF.

The V gene is TRBV4-1, the J gene TRBJ2-7; the match to TRBD2 covers 7 bases. With V trimmed by 4 bases and J by 0 bases, 12 bases remained unmatched. This CDR3 has 17 amino acids. The germline gives CDR1 MGHRA, CDR2 YSYEKL. The CDR3 here is CASSPQAGGLGSYEQYF. The CDR3 DNA reads as TGCGCCAGCAGCCCGCAGGCGGGTGGACTAGGCTCCTACGAGCAGTACTTC.

The chain is built from TRBV2 and TRBJ1-4, with D perhaps TRBD1 (5 bases). The CDR3 spans 12 residues. The germline gives CDR1 SNHLY, CDR2 FYNNEI. Trimming cost V 3 bases and J 9 bases, with 8 bases left between them. CDR3 nucleotide sequence: TGTGCCAGCAGTGATGAGGGGAAAAAACTGTTTTTT. Residues: CASSDEGKKLFF.

This chain uses TRBV14 with TRBJ2-2; the D gene is possibly TRBD2 (6 bases). The CDR3 length is 14 residues. V lost 1 base and J 4 bases, leaving 7 bases between the germline ends. The V gene's germline CDR1 is SGHDN and CDR2 FVKESK. CDR3 DNA: TGTGCCAGCAGCCAAGGGGGAGGCACCGGGGAGCTGTTTTTT. Its protein is CASSQGGGTGELFF.

This chain links TRBV7-3 with TRBJ2-7, with a possible D match to TRBD2 (6 bases). Trimming shortened V by 5 bases and J by 5 bases, and 16 bases separated the two germline ends. CDR1 and CDR2 (germline): SGHTA, FQGTGA. This CDR3 has 14 residues. The CDR3 region has the DNA TGTGCCAGCAGCCACTACCCGGGGGTCCACGAGCAGTACTTC. It encodes CASSHYPGVHEQYF.

The chain has TRBV5-1 and TRBJ1-1; D unresolved. Germline V gives CDR1 SGHRS, CDR2 YFSETQ. This CDR3 contains 14 residues. Deletions cut 0 bases from V and 0 bases from J, with 6 bases between. The CDR3 DNA reads TGCGCCAGCAGCTTGGAACCCATGAACACTGAAGCTTTCTTT. Its translation: CASSLEPMNTEAFF.

This sequence joins TRBV6-6 and TRBJ1-2; D unresolved. Trimming cost V 6 bases and J 2 bases, with 10 bases left between them. The CDR3 extends over 13 amino acids. Germline loops: CDR1 MNHNY, CDR2 SVGAGI (reference sequence). CDR3 DNA sequence: TGTGCCAGCAGCCCGGCGGGGAACTATGGCTACACCTTC. Translating gives CASSPAGNYGYTF.